A single TCR beta chain is shown here with its context. This clone's antigen is unknown. Base qualities are not recorded, but no much larger clone differs from it by a single base. The data stem from a study of OX40 agonist ivuxolimab in advanced cancers. For the study in its entirety: Ivuxolimab was an agonistic, fully human IgG2 monoclonal antibody directed against OX40 (CD134), a costimulatory receptor. Intravenous ivuxolimab was administered to patients every 2 weeks at six dose levels: 0.01, 0.1, 0.3, 1.5, 3 and 10 mg/kg. Of the approximately 53 patients in dose escalation, some 20 had hepatocellular carcinoma, about 15 had melanoma, 9 had renal cell carcinoma and 9 had head and neck cancer. In the dose-escalation cohort, roughly 82% of patients were male, and the mean age was around 65 years with a range of 23 to 79. Patients were allowed to have had prior anti-PD-1, anti-PD-L1 or anti-CTLA-4 therapy, and around 43% of the dose-escalation patients had been treated with checkpoint inhibitors. Partial responses were achieved by three dose-escalation patients, of whom one had hepatocellular carcinoma and two had cutaneous melanoma. The purpose of peripheral TCRbeta sequencing was to test whether ivuxolimab changed TCR sequence diversity and led to clonal T-cell expansion. The paper reports the monotherapy dose-escalation portion (N of about 47 patients) of the phase I ivuxolimab trial. Points the paper makes about the study in general: In partial responders in the 0.1-3.0 mg/kg groups, normalized peripheral clonal expansion was found to be among the lowest, especially among CD8+ T cells. The antigen specificity of the clonally expanded peripheral T cells was not determined. After ivuxolimab, CD8+ T cells had more expanded clones than CD4+ T cells on average. At doses from 0.1 to 3.0 mg/kg, clonal expansion was seen in both CD4+ and CD8+ blood T cells between baseline and week 6. Low levels of normalized T-cell clonal expansion were also shown by some nonresponding patients.

The V and J ends are trimmed by 2 bases and 7 bases, leaving 11 bases between them. Via the germline V gene, CDR1 is SGHAT and CDR2 FQNNGV. Spanning cysteine to phenylalanine, the CDR3 consists of 13 amino acids. The DNA shown is the 39-base CDR3, in frame from base 1. Patients with autoimmune disease history or receiving systemic immunosuppression were excluded from the trial. Peripheral blood for TCR sequencing was collected from all dose cohorts at baseline, on cycle 4 day 1, and on cycle 7 day 1. The samples were taken from a phase I, first-in-human, multicenter, open-label dose-escalation trial of ivuxolimab. The trial enrolled adults with locally advanced or metastatic head and neck squamous cell, hepatocellular, melanoma or renal cell carcinoma. Before TCR sequencing, CD4+ T cells and CD8+ T cells from peripheral blood were sorted into separate populations. Genomic DNA was isolated from the sorted cells so that the TCRbeta CDR3 region could be sequenced. The immunoSEQ Assay was used for sequencing of TCRbeta CDR3 regions. In its TCRdb copy, this immuneACCESS table keeps in-frame sequences only and misses some clones. Where compared with another copy, unresolved V genes explain less than half of these, and the others have no known cause. In all, the sample holds fewer than 25,000 clones, and roughly 82% of those were seen once. 15% to 20% of the sample belongs to the ten largest clones.

The rearranged segments are TRBV11-2 and TRBJ1-2, with TRBD1 as a weak D call on 5 bases. Source: CD4+ or CD8+ T cells sorted from blood, taken in a trial of the OX40 agonist ivuxolimab. This sequence was found in an adult with an advanced solid tumor such as melanoma, head and neck, liver or kidney cancer. The CDR3 protein: CASSLPGTFGYTF. The DNA is TGTGCCAGCAGCTTACCAGGGACGTTTGGCTACACCTTC. With the rest looked up from the reference TRBV11-2 and TRBJ1-2 genes rather than sequenced, the full variable domain is EAGVAQSPRYKIIEKRQSVAFWCNPISGHATLYWYQQILGQGPKLLIQFQNNGVVDDSQLPKDRFSAERLKGVDSTLKIQPAKLEDSAVYLCASSLPGTFGYTFGSGTRLTVV.